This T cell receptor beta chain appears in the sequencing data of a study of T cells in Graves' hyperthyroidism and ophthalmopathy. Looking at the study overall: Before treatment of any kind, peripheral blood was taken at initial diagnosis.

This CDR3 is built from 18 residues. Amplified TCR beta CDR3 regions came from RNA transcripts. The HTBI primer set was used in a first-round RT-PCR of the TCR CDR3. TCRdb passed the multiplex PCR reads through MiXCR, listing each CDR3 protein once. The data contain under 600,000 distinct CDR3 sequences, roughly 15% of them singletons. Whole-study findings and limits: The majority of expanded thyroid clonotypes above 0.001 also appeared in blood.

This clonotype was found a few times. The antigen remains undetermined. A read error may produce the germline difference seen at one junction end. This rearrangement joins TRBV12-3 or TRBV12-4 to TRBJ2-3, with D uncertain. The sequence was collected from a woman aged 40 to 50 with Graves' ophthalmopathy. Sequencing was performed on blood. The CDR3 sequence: CACSLAPGLWGLTDTQYF. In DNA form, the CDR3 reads TGTGCCTGCAGTTTAGCTCCGGGCCTCTGGGGTCTCACAGATACGCAGTATTTT.